A single sample gave rise to the 22 T cell receptor beta chains below, sequenced in a study of blood T cell repertoires in COVID-19 (dated by TCRdb to the early 2020s). To prepare the library, the immunoSEQ multiplex PCR assay was applied. Not all clones reach the TCRdb copy of this immuneACCESS table, which keeps in-frame sequences only. Checked studies attribute under half of the gap to unresolved V genes and leave the rest unexplained. This sample holds 110,000 to 150,000 clones; roughly four fifths were observed only once. The ten largest clonotypes hold about 4% of the sample. The sequenced material came from peripheral blood. The receptors originated from an elderly woman with acute or convalescent COVID-19.

The genes are TRBV2 and TRBJ2-7, with 8 nucleotides matching TRBD2. The CDR3 is 18 amino acids. V lost 7 bases, J lost 0 bases, and 17 bases stayed unmatched. The V gene's germline CDR1 is SNHLY and CDR2 FYNNEI. This CDR3 is CASIRSSGDWQSSYEQYF. Here the CDR3 DNA reads TGTGCCAGCATCAGAAGTAGCGGGGATTGGCAAAGCTCCTACGAGCAGTACTTC.

This clone was observed a handful of times. The V and J genes are TRBV2 and TRBJ1-5; perhaps TRBD1 as D (6 bases). The CDR3 extends over 13 amino acids. CDR1 is SNHLY, CDR2 FYNNEI, per germline. Trimming left V 6 bases short and J 4 bases short, with 10 bases between. CDR3 protein: CASSSDSNQPQHF. The CDR3 DNA reads TGTGCCAGCAGCTCGGACAGTAATCAGCCCCAGCATTTT.

The V call is TRBV6-5, the J call TRBJ2-1; 8 positions match TRBD1. Per germline, CDR1 MNHEY and CDR2 SVGAGI. This CDR3 has 15 residues. The V segment lost 5 bases and the J segment 2 bases; nucleotides outside the gene matches: 5. In nucleotides, the CDR3 is TGTGCCAGCAGTCCTCGACAGGGGACCTACAATGAGCAGTTCTTC. Residues: CASSPRQGTYNEQFF.

The V and J genes are TRBV5-4 and TRBJ1-4; D ambiguous. The CDR3 is made up of 13 amino acids. CDR1 is SGHNT and CDR2 is YYREEE in the germline V gene (reference sequence). Trimming pared 4 bases from V and 6 bases from J, leaving 10 bases between. CDR3 sequence: CASSLFEDEKLFF. The CDR3 coding sequence is TGTGCCAGCAGCCTATTTGAGGATGAAAAACTGTTTTTT.

This clone has a single count. The CDR3 nucleotides read TGCGCCAGCGCCCCCGGGGACAGGGTAAATGAGCAGTTCTTC. As protein: CASAPGDRVNEQFF. The V call is TRBV5-1, the J call TRBJ2-1; the match to TRBD1 covers 9 bases. Trimming removed 7 bases from V and 7 bases from J; junction bases left unmatched: 9. The CDR3 consists of 14 residues. Germline CDR1 SGHRS, CDR2 YFSETQ.

The table lists this clone with a count of one. The chain uses TRBV2 and TRBJ2-7; 8 bases map to TRBD1. Germline V gene lookup returns CDR1 SNHLY and CDR2 FYNNEI. This CDR3 spans 17 amino acids. The trim removed 2 bases at V and 4 bases at J, leaving 13 bases unmatched. The CDR3 reads CASSEIREDREDYEQYF. The CDR3 nucleotides are TGTGCCAGCAGTGAAATTCGAGAGGACAGGGAAGATTACGAGCAGTACTTC.

This rearrangement joins TRBV2 to TRBJ1-4; 11 positions match TRBD1. This CDR3 has 13 residues. Germline V CDR1 and CDR2: SNHLY, FYNNEI. V lost 9 bases, J lost 6 bases, and 3 bases stayed unmatched. In nucleotides, the CDR3 is TGTGCCAGGGGGACAGGGGGAGATGAAAAACTGTTTTTT. It translates to CARGTGGDEKLFF.

The gene calls are TRBV24-1 and TRBJ2-5; 8 bases match TRBD2. The CDR3 has 14 amino acids. J was trimmed by 7 bases and V by 0 bases; bases with no gene match: 3. Germline loops: CDR1 KGHDR, CDR2 SFDVKD. CDR3 residues: CATSDLTSGGTQYF. The CDR3 nucleotides read TGTGCCACCAGTGATTTGACTAGCGGAGGGACCCAGTACTTC.

This clone was counted a single time. This sequence joins TRBV28 and TRBJ2-7, with D tentatively TRBD1 (6 bases). CDR1 and CDR2 from the germline V gene are MDHEN and SYDVKM. Trimming left V 7 bases short and J 3 bases short, with 19 bases between. The CDR3 totals 15 residues. CDR3: CASKSRGQANYEQYF. CDR3 coding DNA: TGTGCCAGCAAGTCCAGGGGCCAAGCAAACTACGAGCAGTACTTC. Combining the CDR3 with reference TRBV28 and TRBJ2-7 gives the whole variable domain DVKVTQSSRYLVKRTGEKVFLECVQDMDHENMFWYRQDPGLGLRLIYFSYDVKMKEKGDIPEGYSVSREKKERFSLILESASTNQTSMYLCASKSRGQANYEQYFGPGTRLTVT.

The chain has TRBV11-3 and TRBJ2-3; 7 bases match TRBD2. This CDR3 spans 14 amino acids. V trimming: 5 bases; J trimming: 2 bases; junction bases outside the gene matches: 4. Germline CDR1 and CDR2: SGHNT and YENEEA. CDR3 loop: CASSPGGNTDTQYF. In DNA form, the CDR3 reads TGTGCCAGCAGCCCCGGGGGGAACACAGATACGCAGTATTTT.

This clone appeared a few times. The V gene is TRBV28, the J gene TRBJ2-2, with D possibly matching TRBD1 (6 bases). The germline V gene has CDR1 MDHEN and CDR2 SYDVKM. CDR3 length equals 18 residues. Trimming left V 6 bases short and J 4 bases short, with 24 bases between. The CDR3: CASSPAGAGAPITGELFF. CDR3 DNA: TGTGCCAGCAGCCCTGCTGGGGCAGGGGCGCCGATCACCGGGGAGCTGTTTTTT.

This chain joins TRBV27 and TRBJ2-7; 9 bases align to TRBD2. CDR3 length equals 15 residues. With 2 bases clipped from V and 4 bases from J, the junction kept 6 bases outside the gene matches. Per germline, CDR1 MNHEY and CDR2 SMNVEV (reference sequence). Here the CDR3 reads CASSLGREGLYEQYF. The DNA of the CDR3 is TGTGCCAGCAGTTTAGGGCGGGAGGGCTTATACGAGCAGTACTTC.

This chain links TRBV4-2 with TRBJ1-2; 9 bases match TRBD1. The CDR3 has 17 amino acids. The J segment lost 4 bases and the V segment lost 2 bases, leaving 11 bases of the junction unmatched. Germline-derived CDR1 and CDR2 are LGHNA and YNFKEQ. The CDR3 reads CASSQRQGERLGYGYTF. Written as DNA, the CDR3 is TGTGCCAGCAGCCAACGACAGGGGGAACGGCTAGGCTATGGCTACACCTTC.

This clone was detected once. The chain joins TRBV24-1 to TRBJ1-1; D uncertain. The V gene lost 8 bases and the J gene lost 1 base, with 10 bases spanning the gap. The CDR3 totals 13 residues. Germline CDR1 is KGHDR and CDR2 is SFDVKD. The CDR3 is CATTNEANTEAFF. The CDR3 region has the DNA TGTGCCACCACTAACGAGGCGAACACTGAAGCTTTCTTT.

This clone has just a few counts. The chain couples TRBV13 to TRBJ1-1; TRBD1 agrees at 7 bases. J gave up 1 base and V 3 bases, and 5 bases lay outside the gene matches. Looked up from germline, CDR1 is PRHDT and CDR2 is FYEKMQ (reference sequence). The CDR3 sequence is 15 residues long. The CDR3: CASSFEGQTNTEAFF. The CDR3 DNA sequence: TGTGCCAGCAGCTTTGAGGGACAGACGAACACTGAAGCTTTCTTT.

V usage is TRBV27 and J usage is TRBJ2-3; 9 nucleotides align to TRBD2. The germline V gene encodes CDR1 MNHEY and CDR2 SMNVEV (reference sequence). V shed 6 bases and J 5 bases; nucleotides not matched to a gene: 6. The CDR3 has 14 amino acids. CDR3 nucleotides: TGTGCCAGCAGGGGCCTAGCGGGAATAGATACGCAGTATTTT. Residues: CASRGLAGIDTQYF.

CDR3: CASSLGQINEKLFF. In DNA, the CDR3 is TGTGCCAGCAGCTTAGGACAGATTAATGAAAAACTGTTTTTT. The rearrangement links TRBV5-5 to TRBJ1-4; D might be TRBD1 (6 bases). The CDR3 has 14 amino acids. Trimming shortened V by 2 bases and J by 4 bases, and 9 bases separated the two germline ends. Per germline, CDR1 SGHKS and CDR2 YYEKEE (reference sequence).

This chain uses TRBV7-8 with TRBJ2-3, with a tentative D call TRBD1 (5 bases). CDR3 size: 12 residues. The V and J ends lost 7 bases and 5 bases respectively, with 10 bases between them. Looked up from germline, CDR1 is SGHVS and CDR2 is FQNEAQ. The CDR3 DNA sequence: TGTGCCAGCACCCCCCAGGGAGATACGCAGTATTTT. Its translation: CASTPQGDTQYF. The full variable domain, completed using reference TRBV7-8 and TRBJ2-3, is GAGVSQSPRYKVAKRGQDVALRCDPISGHVSLFWYQQALGQGPEFLTYFQNEAQLDKSGLPSDRFFAERPEGSVSTLKIQRTQQEDSAVYLCASTPQGDTQYFGPGTRLTVL.

This chain uses TRBV19 with TRBJ1-1; 7 nucleotides agree with TRBD1. The CDR3 is 14 residues long. With V trimmed by 5 bases and J by 6 bases, 9 bases remained unmatched. Germline CDR1 LNHDA, CDR2 SQIVND (reference sequence). CDR3 in DNA: TGTGCCAGTAGTGTTGAGACAGGGAAGTCTGAAGCTTTCTTT. Translated: CASSVETGKSEAFF. Filled out from reference TRBV19 and TRBJ1-1, the complete variable domain reads DGGITQSPKYLFRKEGQNVTLSCEQNLNHDAMYWYRQDPGQGLRLIYYSQIVNDFQKGDIAEGYSVSREKKESFPLTVTSAQKNPTAFYLCASSVETGKSEAFFGQGTRLTVV.

This chain joins TRBV7-6 and TRBJ2-1, with D tentatively TRBD2 (6 bases). The CDR3 spans 14 residues. Looked up from germline, CDR1 is SGHVS and CDR2 is FNYEAQ. V lost 4 bases and J lost 0, with 7 bases in between. CDR3 in amino acids: CASSSTSSYNEQFF. CDR3 coding DNA: TGTGCCAGCAGCTCGACTAGCTCCTACAATGAGCAGTTCTTC.

The genes are TRBV5-1 and TRBJ2-3; a possible D gene is TRBD2 (6 bases). Per germline, CDR1 SGHRS and CDR2 YFSETQ. V was cut by 1 base and J by 1 base, with 13 bases left in between. The CDR3 contains 16 residues. CDR3 sequence reads: CASSLFFGGGTDTQYF. DNA of the CDR3: TGCGCCAGCAGCTTGTTTTTCGGGGGTGGCACAGATACGCAGTATTTT.

Here the CDR3 DNA reads TGTGCCAGCAGCAACCCCCAGCGGGAGCCCCAAGAGACCCAGTACTTC. Translating it yields CASSNPQREPQETQYF. The chain joins TRBV21-1 to TRBJ2-5; the table's TRBD2 call for D was not verified on the DNA. TRBV21-1 is given as a pseudogene. The CDR3 totals 16 residues.